Each of the 29 T cell receptor beta chains below was sequenced from the same sample in a study of regulatory T cells in long-lasting Graves disease. Arm-PCR of CDR3 regions with iRepertoire HTBI primers generated TCR beta libraries. Using its own MiXCR run on the multiplex PCR reads, TCRdb lists one record per CDR3 protein. The repertoire consists of roughly 500,000 distinct CDR3 sequences, with 13% occurring once and the leading ten covering roughly a tenth. As for time point: newly diagnosed GD, antithyroid drugs for less than 3 months. Following extraction of RNA from PBMCs, that RNA was used to make the TCR library. These data were also reused for a study on T cells in Graves' hyperthyroidism and ophthalmopathy.

Sequencing used peripheral blood mononuclear cells (PBMCs), obtained at new diagnosis, from a patient treated with antithyroid drugs. The receptors stem from a man between 25 and 39 years old with Graves disease.

The genes are TRBV4-2 and TRBJ1-1; 7 bases match TRBD1. V lost 3 bases to trimming and J lost 5 bases; unmatched junction nucleotides: 12. The CDR3 spans 16 residues. Per germline, CDR1 LGHNA and CDR2 YNFKEQ. The CDR3 here is CASSQIIGGARTEAFF. The CDR3 DNA sequence: TGTGCCAGCAGCCAGATCATAGGGGGCGCGAGGACTGAAGCTTTCTTT.

This clonotype was observed many times. The chain joins TRBV5-1 to TRBJ2-1; 9 nucleotides align to TRBD2. With 1 base clipped from V and 7 bases from J, the junction kept 6 bases outside the gene matches. The CDR3 sequence is 15 residues long. The germline CDR1 and CDR2 sequences are SGHRS and YFSETQ. CDR3 sequence: CASSLLAGGSNEQFF. The CDR3 bases are TGCGCCAGCAGCTTGCTCGCGGGAGGGAGTAATGAGCAGTTCTTC.

The chain is built from TRBV6-5 and TRBJ2-3; D is tentatively TRBD1 or TRBD2 (5 bases each). This CDR3 contains 20 residues. The V gene's germline CDR1 is MNHEY and CDR2 SVGAGI. V was pared by 4 bases and J by 4 bases, with 30 bases between. The CDR3 loop reads CASSFYAGTILIRSADTQYF. The DNA for the CDR3 is TGTGCCAGCAGTTTCTACGCCGGGACCATACTAATTCGGAGTGCAGATACGCAGTATTTT.

Many counts were recorded for this clonotype. The V call is TRBV29-1, the J call TRBJ2-3; possibly TRBD2 for D (6 bases). The CDR3 sequence is 16 residues long. The germline V gene has CDR1 SQVTM and CDR2 ANQGSEA. The V end was cut by 6 bases, the J end by 0 bases, with 19 bases between. The DNA for the CDR3 is TGCAGCGTCCCTCTAGACCGCGGGGCTAGCACAGATACGCAGTATTTT. This translates into CSVPLDRGASTDTQYF.

In this sample, this clonotype turned up many times. The chain uses TRBV6-1 and TRBJ2-1, with TRBD1 identical over 7 bases. J lost 5 bases, V lost 7 bases, and 11 bases had no gene match. Looked up from germline, CDR1 is MNHNS and CDR2 is SASEGT. The CDR3 loop spans 15 amino acids. In nucleotides, the CDR3 is TGTGCCAGCACCAACAGGGGCCGGATGAACAATGAGCAGTTCTTC. Encoded protein: CASTNRGRMNNEQFF.

This clonotype was seen at least ten times. V is TRBV7-2 and J is TRBJ1-6; D gene uncertain. Deletions cut 0 bases from V and 7 bases from J, with 10 bases between. CDR3 length: 15 residues. Germline CDR1 is SGHTA and CDR2 is FQGNSA. As DNA, the CDR3 is TGTGCCAGCAGCTTAGCCATTACCTTAAATTCACCCCTCCACTTT. Translating it yields CASSLAITLNSPLHF.

This clonotype was counted a few times. The chain joins TRBV24-1 to TRBJ2-3, with D possibly TRBD2 on 5 matching bases. The CDR3 sequence is 14 residues long. The V end was cut by 3 bases, the J end by 2 bases, with 8 bases between. In germline, CDR1 is KGHDR, CDR2 SFDVKD. The CDR3 is CATSDTGITDTQYF. The CDR3 DNA follows: TGTGCCACCAGTGATACGGGGATCACAGATACGCAGTATTTT.

This clonotype was observed many times. The rearrangement uses TRBV12-3 or TRBV12-4 and TRBJ2-5, with TRBD2 as a possible D gene (6 bases). The CDR3 runs 15 residues. Trimming cost V 5 bases and J 5 bases, with 18 bases left between them. This chain's CDR3 is CASSLSGEAWETQYF. CDR3 DNA: TGTGCCAGCAGTCTTAGCGGTGAGGCTTGGGAGACCCAGTACTTC.

This clonotype showed up many times. The chain uses TRBV6-1 and TRBJ2-2; 8 bases fit TRBD1. From germline, CDR1 is MNHNS and CDR2 SASEGT. The V and J ends lost 5 bases and 7 bases, in that order; junction bases with no gene match: 3. The CDR3 consists of 13 residues. CDR3 amino acids: CASSRTGHGELFF. In DNA, the CDR3 is TGTGCCAGCAGTCGGACAGGGCACGGGGAGCTGTTTTTT.

Note on this clonotype: One base away lies a much larger clone, so this may be a sequencing read error. The J gene is TRBJ1-1, the V gene TRBV29-1; 8 nucleotides line up with TRBD1. This CDR3 comprises 14 residues. Germline V gene lookup returns CDR1 SQVTM and CDR2 ANQGSEA. The J segment lost 3 bases and the V segment lost 4 bases, leaving 7 bases of the junction unmatched. CDR3 amino acids: CSVGRGQADTEAFF. CDR3 in DNA: TGCAGCGTTGGTCGGGGACAGGCGGACACTGAAGCTTTCTTT.

Worth noting for this clonotype: Given a much more abundant clone one base away, this may be a read error. The chain carries TRBV20-1 and TRBJ1-5; D is perhaps TRBD1 (5 bases). Germline V gene lookup returns CDR1 DFQATT and CDR2 SNEGSKA (reference sequence). The CDR3 loop spans 15 amino acids. The CDR3: CSARVRGLSNQPRHF. The CDR3 DNA sequence: TGCAGTGCTAGAGTGCGGGGGTTGAGCAATCAGCCCCGGCATTTT.

This clonotype was detected many times. V usage is TRBV20-1 and J usage is TRBJ2-1; 7 nucleotides agree with TRBD2. The ends lost 0 bases at V and 7 bases at J; junction bases unmatched: 9. CDR3 length: 15 amino acids. Germline lookup yields CDR1 DFQATT and CDR2 SNEGSKA (reference sequence). The CDR3 loop is CSARDGLAVRNEQFF. The CDR3 nucleotides read TGCAGTGCTAGAGATGGCCTAGCGGTGAGAAATGAGCAGTTCTTC.

The V gene is TRBV5-1, the J gene TRBJ1-1; the D gene is possibly TRBD1 (5 bases). The CDR3 has 14 residues. V was cut by 4 bases and J by 1 base, with 11 bases left in between. The germline gives CDR1 SGHRS, CDR2 YFSETQ. CDR3 residues: CASSRGAGNTEAFF. CDR3 nucleotide sequence: TGCGCCAGCAGCCGGGGCGCAGGGAACACTGAAGCTTTCTTT.

This clonotype was seen many times. This rearrangement joins TRBV6-1 to TRBJ2-2; 9 nucleotides align to TRBD1. This CDR3 contains 14 residues. Per the germline V gene, CDR1 is MNHNS and CDR2 is SASEGT. With 6 bases clipped from V and 9 bases from J, the junction kept 8 bases outside the gene matches. The CDR3 is CASRRGQGGRELFF. The DNA of the CDR3 is TGTGCCAGCAGGAGGGGACAGGGTGGCCGGGAGCTGTTTTTT.

This clonotype has a count of ten or more. The chain has TRBV20-1 and TRBJ1-6; D not certain. The CDR3 totals 13 residues. Trimming took 0 bases from V and 5 from J, leaving 5 bases between them. Germline lookup yields CDR1 DFQATT and CDR2 SNEGSKA (reference sequence). The CDR3 reads CSARDRNNSPLHF. Here the CDR3 DNA reads TGCAGTGCTAGAGACAGAAATAATTCACCCCTCCACTTT.

This clonotype was recorded at least ten times. The CDR3: CSVEDLAGGEAFF. Written as DNA, the CDR3 is TGCAGCGTTGAAGATTTGGCAGGGGGCGAAGCTTTCTTT. The V and J genes are TRBV29-1 and TRBJ1-1; 8 bases map to TRBD1. CDR3 length: 13 amino acids. The germline gives CDR1 SQVTM, CDR2 ANQGSEA. V was pared by 0 bases and J by 8 bases, with 5 bases of the junction left unmatched.

This clonotype was picked up many times. The chain couples TRBV27 to TRBJ2-2; D ambiguous. The V end was cut by 7 bases, the J end by 4 bases, with 13 bases between. CDR1 and CDR2 (germline): MNHEY, SMNVEV (reference sequence). This CDR3 comprises 14 residues. CDR3 bases: TGTGCCAGCATGACACAGCTCGGCACCGGGGAGCTGTTTTTT. This encodes CASMTQLGTGELFF.

V gene TRBV14 combines with J gene TRBJ1-1; D unresolved. Germline CDR1 and CDR2: SGHDN and FVKESK. The CDR3 runs to 13 residues. Trimming removed 4 bases from V and 6 bases from J, with 12 bases in between. CDR3 nucleotides: TGTGCCAGCAGCCTCTCGGGAGGCTCTGAAGCTTTCTTT. It is translated as CASSLSGGSEAFF.

The table lists this clonotype with many counts. The chain combines TRBV7-9 with TRBJ2-1, with unresolved D. Germline loops: CDR1 SEHNR, CDR2 FQNEAQ (reference sequence). Trimming left V 4 bases short and J 15 bases short, with 16 bases between. The CDR3 has 12 amino acids. The CDR3 spells CASSSEVQDPFF. CDR3 nucleotide sequence: TGTGCCAGCAGCTCGGAAGTGCAGGATCCGTTCTTC.

The sample holds many counts of this clonotype. V usage is TRBV6-9 and J usage is TRBJ2-1, with D possibly being TRBD2 (5 bases). Germline assignment: CDR1 MNHGY and CDR2 SVAAGI. V dropped 3 bases and J dropped 8 bases, with 8 bases sitting between them. This CDR3 spans 12 amino acids. CDR3 nucleotide sequence: TGTGCCAGCAGTTACAAGAGGGATGAGCAGTTCTTC. Translating it yields CASSYKRDEQFF.

This clonotype was recorded many times. The chain links TRBV6-2 or TRBV6-3 to TRBJ1-1; the D is unclear. The germline gives CDR1 MNHEY, CDR2 SVGEGT. V lost 5 bases and J lost 2, with 9 bases in between. This CDR3 comprises 13 residues. In DNA, the CDR3 is TGTGCCAGCAGTCGCCGAAGCAACACTGAAGCTTTCTTT. Encoded protein: CASSRRSNTEAFF.

This clonotype was detected a few times. V is TRBV4-1 and J is TRBJ2-5, with a weak D call TRBD2 (6 bases). Germline-derived CDR1 and CDR2 are MGHRA and YSYEKL. The CDR3 is 16 amino acids. Trimming shortened V by 1 base and J by 6 bases, and 18 bases separated the two germline ends. The CDR3 protein is CASSQGRLDVKKTQYF. CDR3 in DNA: TGCGCCAGCAGCCAAGGTCGACTAGATGTTAAAAAGACCCAGTACTTC.

The chain recombines TRBV6-5 with TRBJ2-7; tentative D call: TRBD1 (6 bases). CDR1 is MNHEY and CDR2 is SVGAGI in the germline V gene. V was trimmed by 2 bases and J by 3 bases, leaving 11 bases between them. This CDR3 comprises 14 residues. The CDR3 sequence is CASSYTRQDYEQYF. As DNA, the CDR3 is TGTGCCAGCAGTTACACCCGACAGGACTACGAGCAGTACTTC.

This clonotype was detected ten times or more. V gene TRBV7-9 combines with J gene TRBJ2-1; D gene uncertain. In germline, CDR1 is SEHNR, CDR2 FQNEAQ (reference sequence). This CDR3 has 14 residues. Trimming shortened V by 4 bases and J by 10 bases, and 17 bases separated the two germline ends. The CDR3 nucleotides are TGTGCCAGCAGCTCCGCGGACGGACCCCAAGAGCAGTTCTTC. This gives the protein CASSSADGPQEQFF.

This clonotype was counted ten times or more. The chain employs TRBV18 and TRBJ1-1; TRBD1 matches at 8 bases. The CDR3 runs to 15 residues. Germline CDR1 is KGHSH and CDR2 is LQKENI. The J segment lost 4 bases and the V segment lost 0 bases, leaving 4 bases of the junction unmatched. CDR3 nucleotides: TGTGCCAGCTCACCACCGGGGCAGGGGGCCACTGAAGCTTTCTTT. This encodes CASSPPGQGATEAFF.

This clonotype appeared many times. The chain combines TRBV7-2 with TRBJ2-3, with D hard to call. Per germline, CDR1 SGHTA and CDR2 FQGNSA. The length of the CDR3 is 14 residues. V gave up 6 bases and J gave up 0 bases, with 10 bases separating them. The CDR3 region has the DNA TGTGCCAGCAGGCCCCGGTTTAGCACAGATACGCAGTATTTT. It yields the protein CASRPRFSTDTQYF.

At least ten counts were recorded for this clonotype. V gene TRBV19 combines with J gene TRBJ1-5, with TRBD1 identical over 7 bases. CDR3 length: 14 amino acids. The germline V gene encodes CDR1 LNHDA and CDR2 SQIVND (reference sequence). V shed 6 bases, J shed 5 bases, and the junction held 7 bases outside the gene matches. CDR3 region: CASRSQDRYQPQHF. The CDR3 region has the DNA TGTGCCAGTAGATCTCAGGACAGGTATCAGCCCCAGCATTTT.

The chain employs TRBV30 and TRBJ2-7; D unresolved. Germline CDR1 reads GTSNPN; CDR2 reads SVGIG (reference sequence). The CDR3 spans 10 residues. Trimming pared 4 bases from V and 5 bases from J, leaving 6 bases between. The CDR3, as DNA: TGTGCCTGGAACCGGGACGAGCAGTACTTC. Its protein is CAWNRDEQYF.

This clonotype showed up many times. This chain joins TRBV13 and TRBJ2-7; 12 bases agree with TRBD2. The CDR3 sequence is 15 residues long. Trimming at V came to 5 bases and at J to 3 bases, leaving 5 bases not matched to a gene. Germline V gene lookup returns CDR1 PRHDT and CDR2 FYEKMQ (reference sequence). This chain's CDR3 is CASSRRLAGDYEQYF. CDR3 nucleotides: TGTGCCAGCAGCCGTCGACTAGCGGGAGACTACGAGCAGTACTTC.